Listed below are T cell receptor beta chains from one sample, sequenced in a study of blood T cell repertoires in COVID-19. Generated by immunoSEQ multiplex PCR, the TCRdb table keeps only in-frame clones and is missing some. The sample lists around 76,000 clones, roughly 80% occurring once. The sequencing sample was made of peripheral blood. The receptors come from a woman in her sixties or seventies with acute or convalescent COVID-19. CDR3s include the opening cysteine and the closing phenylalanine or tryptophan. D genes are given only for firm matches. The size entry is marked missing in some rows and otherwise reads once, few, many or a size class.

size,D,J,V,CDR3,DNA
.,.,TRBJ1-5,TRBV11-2,CASSPGFDQPQHF,TGTGCCAGCAGCCCGGGATTTGATCAGCCCCAGCATTTT
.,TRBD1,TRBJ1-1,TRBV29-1,CSVPGTGGTEAFF,TGCAGCGTTCCCGGGACAGGAGGCACTGAAGCTTTCTTT
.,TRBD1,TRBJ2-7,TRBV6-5,CATRQGSSYEQYF,TGTGCCACCAGACAGGGCAGCTCCTACGAGCAGTACTTC
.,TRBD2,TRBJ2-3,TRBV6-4,CASSETPSGGATDTQYF,TGTGCCAGCAGTGAAACCCCTAGCGGGGGGGCCACAGATACGCAGTATTTT
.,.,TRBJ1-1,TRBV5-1,CASSPPSVNTEAFF,TGCGCCAGCAGCCCCCCATCAGTGAACACTGAAGCTTTCTTT
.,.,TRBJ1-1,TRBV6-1,CASSEMGAGAFF,TGTGCCAGCAGTGAAATGGGGGCAGGGGCTTTCTTT
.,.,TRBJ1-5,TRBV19,CASSTFGGQSNQPQHF,TGTGCCAGTAGTACCTTTGGTGGCCAGAGCAATCAGCCCCAGCATTTT
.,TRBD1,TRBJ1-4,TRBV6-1,CASSDVPGGIEKLFF,TGTGCCAGCAGTGATGTTCCAGGGGGCATAGAAAAACTGTTTTTT
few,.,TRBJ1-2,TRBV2,CASSVHREGFGYTF,TGTGCCAGCAGTGTGCACAGGGAGGGATTTGGCTACACCTTC
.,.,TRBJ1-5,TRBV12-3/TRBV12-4,CASSPNTNQPQHF,TGTGCCAGCAGTCCCAACACCAATCAGCCCCAGCATTTT
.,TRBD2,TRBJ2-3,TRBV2,CASSILSGRPTDTQYF,TGTGCCAGCAGTATCCTCAGCGGGAGGCCCACAGATACGCAGTATTTT
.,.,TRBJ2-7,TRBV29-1,CSVAYSPSYEQYF,TGCAGCGTTGCCTACTCTCCTTCTTACGAGCAGTACTTC
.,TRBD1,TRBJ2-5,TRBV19,CASSIRTGIQETQYF,TGTGCCAGTAGTATCCGGACAGGGATCCAAGAGACCCAGTACTTC
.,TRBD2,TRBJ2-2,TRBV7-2,CASSLALAGVTGELFF,TGTGCCAGCAGCTTAGCGCTAGCGGGAGTTACCGGGGAGCTGTTTTTT
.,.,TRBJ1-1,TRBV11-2,CASSLLVAEAFF,TGTGCCAGCAGCCTACTGGTGGCTGAAGCTTTCTTT
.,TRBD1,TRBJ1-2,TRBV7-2,CASTPDRGYGYTF,TGTGCCAGCACCCCGGACAGGGGCTATGGCTACACCTTC
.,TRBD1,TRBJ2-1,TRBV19,CASMVTGGVIGFF,TGTGCCAGTATGGTGACAGGGGGGGTAATCGGGTTCTTC
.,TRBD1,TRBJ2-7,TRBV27,CASSFLQGANEQYF,TGTGCCAGCAGTTTTTTGCAGGGGGCGAACGAGCAGTACTTC
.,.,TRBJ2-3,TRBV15,CATSRVSIHTDTQYF,TGTGCCACCAGCAGAGTTTCCATCCACACAGATACGCAGTATTTT
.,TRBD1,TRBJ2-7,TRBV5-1,CASSGTATSYEQYF,TGCGCCAGCAGCGGGACAGCAACCTCCTACGAGCAGTACTTC
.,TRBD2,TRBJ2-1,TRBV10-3,CAISKPSGGAENEQFF,TGTGCCATCAGTAAACCTAGCGGGGGGGCCGAGAATGAGCAGTTCTTC
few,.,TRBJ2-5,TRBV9,CASSVFRGSQETQYF,TGTGCCAGCAGCGTTTTCCGGGGATCCCAAGAGACCCAGTACTTC
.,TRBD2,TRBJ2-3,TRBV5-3,CARSSGSVAGGCTDTQYF,TGTGCCAGAAGCTCCGGAAGCGTAGCGGGGGGATGCACAGATACGCAGTATTTT
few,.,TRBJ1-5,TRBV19,CASRGTNQPQHF,TGTGCCAGCAGGGGAACGAATCAGCCCCAGCATTTT
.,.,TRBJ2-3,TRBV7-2,CASSSIGSLSTDTQYF,TGTGCCAGCAGCTCAATTGGGAGTTTAAGCACAGATACGCAGTATTTT
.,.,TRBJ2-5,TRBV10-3,CAISASGPQETQYF,TGTGCCATCAGCGCGTCAGGGCCCCAAGAGACCCAGTACTTC
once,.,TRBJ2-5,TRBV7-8,CASREQVGGETQYF,TGTGCCAGCAGGGAACAGGTCGGTGGGGAGACCCAGTACTTC
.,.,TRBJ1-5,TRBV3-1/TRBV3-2,CASQGLGNNQPQHF,TGTGCCAGCCAGGGGCTTGGGAACAATCAGCCCCAGCATTTT
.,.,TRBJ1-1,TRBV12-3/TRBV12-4,CASSATGRTEAFF,TGTGCCAGCAGTGCTACAGGTCGCACTGAAGCTTTCTTT
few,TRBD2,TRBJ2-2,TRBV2,CASRRTSGGPPGELFF,TGTGCCAGCAGGAGGACTAGCGGGGGCCCTCCCGGGGAGCTGTTTTTT
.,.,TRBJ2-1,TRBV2,CASSEGAVGEQFF,TGTGCCAGCAGTGAAGGGGCCGTGGGTGAGCAGTTCTTC
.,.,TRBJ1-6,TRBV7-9,CASSFGENSPLHF,TGTGCCAGCAGCTTCGGAGAGAATTCACCCCTCCACTTT
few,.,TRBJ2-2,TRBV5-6,CASMRQGLNTGELFF,TGTGCCAGCATGCGTCAGGGGCTAAACACCGGGGAGCTGTTTTTT
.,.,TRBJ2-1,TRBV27,CASSPGSSSYNEQFF,TGTGCCAGCAGTCCCGGGTCCAGCTCCTACAATGAGCAGTTCTTC
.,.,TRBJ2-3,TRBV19,CASSVTRGSTDTQYF,TGTGCCAGTAGTGTAACCAGGGGTAGCACAGATACGCAGTATTTT
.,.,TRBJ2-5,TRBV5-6,CASSLTPTVRETQYF,TGTGCCAGCAGCTTGACGCCAACCGTCCGGGAGACCCAGTACTTC
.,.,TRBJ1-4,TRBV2,CASSENYSPGNEKLFF,TGTGCCAGCAGTGAAAATTATTCCCCAGGGAACGAAAAACTGTTTTTT
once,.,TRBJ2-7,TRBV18,CASSPRGPYEQYF,TGTGCCAGCTCACCACGGGGGCCTTACGAGCAGTACTTC